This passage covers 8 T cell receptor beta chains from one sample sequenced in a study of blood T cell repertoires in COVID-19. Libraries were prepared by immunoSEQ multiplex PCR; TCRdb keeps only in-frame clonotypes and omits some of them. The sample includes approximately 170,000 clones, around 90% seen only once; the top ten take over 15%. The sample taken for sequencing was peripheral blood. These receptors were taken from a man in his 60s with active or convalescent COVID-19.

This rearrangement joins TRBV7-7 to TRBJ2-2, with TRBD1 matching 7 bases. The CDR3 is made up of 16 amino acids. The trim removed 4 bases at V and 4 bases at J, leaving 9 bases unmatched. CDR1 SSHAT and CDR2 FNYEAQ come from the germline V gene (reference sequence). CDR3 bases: TGTGCCAGCAGCTGGAATCTCGACAGGGCCACCGGGGAGCTGTTTTTT. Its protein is CASSWNLDRATGELFF.

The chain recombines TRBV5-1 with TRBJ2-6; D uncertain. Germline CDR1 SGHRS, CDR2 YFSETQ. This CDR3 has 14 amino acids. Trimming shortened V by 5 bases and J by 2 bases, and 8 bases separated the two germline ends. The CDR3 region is CASSRSAGANVLTF. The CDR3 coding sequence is TGCGCCAGCAGTCGGTCGGCTGGGGCCAACGTCCTGACTTTC.

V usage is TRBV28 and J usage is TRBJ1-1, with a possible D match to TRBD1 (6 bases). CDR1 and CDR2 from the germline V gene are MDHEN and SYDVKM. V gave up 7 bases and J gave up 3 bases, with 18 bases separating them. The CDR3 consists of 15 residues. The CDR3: CASIPGGGRDTEAFF. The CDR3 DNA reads TGTGCCAGCATTCCGGGCGGGGGGCGAGACACTGAAGCTTTCTTT.

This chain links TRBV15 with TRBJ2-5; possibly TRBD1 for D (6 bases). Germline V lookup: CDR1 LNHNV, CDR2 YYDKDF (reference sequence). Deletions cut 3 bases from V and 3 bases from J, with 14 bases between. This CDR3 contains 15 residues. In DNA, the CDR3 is TGTGCCACCAGCAGGACCTATACAGGGAAAGAGACCCAGTACTTC. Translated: CATSRTYTGKETQYF.

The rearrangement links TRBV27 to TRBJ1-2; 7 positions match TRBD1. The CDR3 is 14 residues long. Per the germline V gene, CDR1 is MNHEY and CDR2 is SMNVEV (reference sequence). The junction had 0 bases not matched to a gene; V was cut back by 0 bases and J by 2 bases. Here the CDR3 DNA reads TGTGCCAGCAGTTTATCGACAGGGAACTATGGCTACACCTTC. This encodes CASSLSTGNYGYTF.

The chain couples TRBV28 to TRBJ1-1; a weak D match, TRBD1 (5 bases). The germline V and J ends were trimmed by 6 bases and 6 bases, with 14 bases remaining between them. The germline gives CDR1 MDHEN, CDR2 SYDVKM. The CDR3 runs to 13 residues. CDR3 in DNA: TGTGCCAGCAGACGACCTGGACATCCTGAAGCTTTCTTT. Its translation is CASRRPGHPEAFF. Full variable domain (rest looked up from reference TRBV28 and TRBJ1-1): DVKVTQSSRYLVKRTGEKVFLECVQDMDHENMFWYRQDPGLGLRLIYFSYDVKMKEKGDIPEGYSVSREKKERFSLILESASTNQTSMYLCASRRPGHPEAFFGQGTRLTVV.

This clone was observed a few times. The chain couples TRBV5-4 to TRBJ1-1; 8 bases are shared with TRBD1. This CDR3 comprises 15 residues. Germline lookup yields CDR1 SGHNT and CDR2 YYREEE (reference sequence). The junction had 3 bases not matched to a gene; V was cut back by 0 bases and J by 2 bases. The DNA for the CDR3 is TGTGCCAGCAGCTTGGATACAGGGGGTAACACTGAAGCTTTCTTT. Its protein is CASSLDTGGNTEAFF.

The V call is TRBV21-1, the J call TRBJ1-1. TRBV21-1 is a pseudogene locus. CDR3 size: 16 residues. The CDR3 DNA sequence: TGTGCCAGCAGCAAAAGGTTAGAGGGCTTGTACACTGAAGCTTTCTTT. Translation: CASSKRLEGLYTEAFF.